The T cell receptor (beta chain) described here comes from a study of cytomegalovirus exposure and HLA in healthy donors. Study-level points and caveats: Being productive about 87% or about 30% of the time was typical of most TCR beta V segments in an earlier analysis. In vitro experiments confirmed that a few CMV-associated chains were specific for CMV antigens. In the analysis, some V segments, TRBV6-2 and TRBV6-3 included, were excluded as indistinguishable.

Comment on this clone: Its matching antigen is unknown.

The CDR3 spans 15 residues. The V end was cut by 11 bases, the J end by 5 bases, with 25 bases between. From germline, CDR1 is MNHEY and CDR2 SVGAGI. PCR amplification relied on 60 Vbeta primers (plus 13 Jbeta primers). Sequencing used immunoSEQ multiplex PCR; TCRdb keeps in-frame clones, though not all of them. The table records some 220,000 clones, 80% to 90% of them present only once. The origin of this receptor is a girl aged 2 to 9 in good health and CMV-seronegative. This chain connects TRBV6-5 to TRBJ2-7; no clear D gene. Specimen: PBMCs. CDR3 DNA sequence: TGTGCCCGTTGCTTGTGCATCATGCAGAGCGACGAGCAGTACTTC. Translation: CARCLCIMQSDEQYF.